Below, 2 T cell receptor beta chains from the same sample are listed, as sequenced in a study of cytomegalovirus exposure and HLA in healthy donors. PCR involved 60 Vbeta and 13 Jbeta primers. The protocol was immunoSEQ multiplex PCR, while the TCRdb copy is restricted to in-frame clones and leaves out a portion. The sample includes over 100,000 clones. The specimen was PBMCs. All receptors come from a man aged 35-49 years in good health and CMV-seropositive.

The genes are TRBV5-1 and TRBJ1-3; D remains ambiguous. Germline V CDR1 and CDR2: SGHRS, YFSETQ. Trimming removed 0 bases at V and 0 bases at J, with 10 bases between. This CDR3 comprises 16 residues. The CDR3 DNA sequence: TGCGCCAGCAGCTTGGAAGCGGCGGCCTCTGGAAACACCATATATTTT. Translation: CASSLEAAASGNTIYF.

DNA of the CDR3: TGTGCCAGCAGACTCCTAGCGGCACCACGCGGCCACTCCTACGAGCAGTACTTC. Its translation is CASRLLAAPRGHSYEQYF. The J gene is TRBJ2-7, the V gene TRBV27; 7 nucleotides line up with TRBD2. V was pared by 6 bases and J by 0 bases, with 17 bases of the junction left unmatched. CDR1 MNHEY and CDR2 SMNVEV come from the germline V gene (reference sequence). The CDR3 runs to 18 residues.